The 13 T cell receptor beta chains presented below share a single source sample, sequenced in a study of T cell repertoires in cytomegalovirus infection. Their target antigens are unknown. TCRdb re-called the reads through MiXCR, storing one row per CDR3 protein. There are about a million distinct CDR3 sequences in the sample; more than 25% occur only once, and over 13% lies in the top ten. The specimen was cultured CD8+ T cells from PBMCs, collected from culture after CMV antigen stimulation. The receptors originated from a human donor in good health (CMV status not recorded). Some clones in this sample may be carry-over from other donors' samples.

Comment on this clonotype: A single base separates this from a much larger clone, so it may be a read error. V is TRBV7-2 and J is TRBJ2-2; possibly TRBD1 for D (5 bases). CDR3 length: 13 residues. Germline CDR1 SGHTA, CDR2 FQGNSA. The CDR3 DNA reads TGTGTCAGCAGCTCCGACAGCGCCGGGGAGCTGTTTTTT. Translation: CVSSSDSAGELFF.

Ten or more counts support this clonotype. The V gene is TRBV7-2, the J gene TRBJ2-5, with 10 nucleotides matching TRBD2. Unmatched junction bases numbered 10, after V lost 1 base and J lost 5 bases. Looked up from germline, CDR1 is SGHTA and CDR2 is FQGNSA. This CDR3 is built from 17 residues. Here the CDR3 DNA reads TGTGCCAGCAGCTTAGTGGGGAAAGCGGGGGGGTGGGAGACCCAGTACTTC. The encoded protein is CASSLVGKAGGWETQYF.

This clonotype appeared a few times. The CDR3 here is CASRFDSSGANVLTF. In DNA, the CDR3 is TGTGCCAGCAGATTCGACAGCTCTGGGGCCAACGTCCTGACTTTC. The rearrangement links TRBV6-2 or TRBV6-3 to TRBJ2-6, with D possibly being TRBD1 (5 bases). The CDR3 extends over 15 amino acids. The germline V gene encodes CDR1 MNHEY and CDR2 SVGEGT. V gave up 6 bases and J gave up 0 bases, with 9 bases separating them.

In this sample, this clonotype turned up a few times. This rearrangement joins TRBV5-6 to TRBJ2-1; 10 bases map to TRBD1. J was trimmed by 10 bases and V by 4 bases; bases with no gene match: 17. The CDR3 extends over 17 amino acids. Germline V gene sequence: CDR1 SGHDT, CDR2 YYEEEE. DNA for the CDR3: TGTGCCAGCAGCCCTCCTCCCCGGGACAGGGGTTTATGGGAGCAGTTCTTC. Translated: CASSPPPRDRGLWEQFF. Together with reference TRBV5-6 and TRBJ2-1, the CDR3 gives the full variable domain: DAGVTQSPTHLIKTRGQQVTLRCSPKSGHDTVSWYQQALGQGPQFIFQYYEEEERQRGNFPDRFSGHQFPNYSSELNVNALLLGDSALYLCASSPPPRDRGLWEQFFGPGTRLTVL.

This chain links TRBV4-1 with TRBJ2-3; tentative D call: TRBD2 (7 bases). Germline V gene data show CDR1 as MGHRA and CDR2 as YSYEKL. Trimming pared 8 bases from V and 5 bases from J, leaving 17 bases between. The CDR3 has 14 residues. CDR3 residues: CASGRAGAEDTQYF. In DNA, the CDR3 is TGCGCCAGCGGCCGGGCGGGGGCCGAAGATACGCAGTATTTT.

The gene calls are TRBV7-6 and TRBJ2-7, with TRBD1 matching 9 bases. Per germline, CDR1 SGHVS and CDR2 FNYEAQ. Trimming took 6 bases from V and 4 from J; bases not matched to a gene: 10. This CDR3 contains 15 residues. This CDR3 reads CASRSRQDRGYEQYF. CDR3 DNA sequence: TGTGCCAGCAGATCCAGGCAGGACAGGGGTTACGAGCAGTACTTC.

The genes are TRBV7-9 and TRBJ1-1; the D is unclear. CDR3 length: 12 residues. CDR1 is SEHNR, CDR2 FQNEAQ, per germline (reference sequence). Trimming removed 6 bases from V and 6 bases from J, with 11 bases in between. The CDR3 spells CASSILQPEAFF. The CDR3 bases are TGTGCCAGCAGTATCCTCCAACCTGAAGCTTTCTTT. The entire variable domain, with the rest obtained from reference TRBV7-9 and TRBJ1-1, is as follows: DTGVSQNPRHKITKRGQNVTFRCDPISEHNRLYWYRQTLGQGPEFLTYFQNEAQLEKSRLLSDRFSAERPKGSFSTLEIQRTEQGDSAMYLCASSILQPEAFFGQGTRLTVV.

This clonotype came up a few times. This sequence joins TRBV15 and TRBJ2-7; weak D call: TRBD2 (6 bases). CDR1 is LNHNV, CDR2 YYDKDF, per germline (reference sequence). V lost 0 bases and J 3 bases, leaving 12 bases between the germline ends. This CDR3 region has 15 residues. The CDR3 here is CATSRDLGGNYEQYF. The CDR3 DNA reads as TGTGCCACCAGCAGAGATCTGGGAGGTAACTACGAGCAGTACTTC.

This clonotype was counted many times. V is TRBV6-5 and J is TRBJ2-1, with D possibly being TRBD1 (5 bases). This CDR3 spans 16 amino acids. The V end was cut by 4 bases, the J end by 2 bases, with 15 bases between. Germline V lookup: CDR1 MNHEY, CDR2 SVGAGI. The CDR3 bases are TGTGCCAGCAGTTCCCCCCAGGGCCACCCCTACAATGAGCAGTTCTTC. Its protein product is CASSSPQGHPYNEQFF.

V usage is TRBV12-3 or TRBV12-4 and J usage is TRBJ1-3, with D perhaps matching TRBD1 (5 bases). Trimming took off 2 bases at V and 0 bases at J, with 11 bases between the two ends. The CDR3 extends over 16 amino acids. The CDR3: CASSLQGQGSGNTIYF. DNA of the CDR3: TGTGCCAGCAGTTTACAAGGGCAGGGCTCTGGAAACACCATATATTTT.

This CDR3 is CASSEFYRERNGYTF. The CDR3 DNA follows: TGTGCCAGCAGTGAGTTTTACAGGGAAAGAAATGGCTACACCTTC. This chain joins TRBV2 and TRBJ1-2, with TRBD1 as a possible D gene (6 bases). The CDR3 has 15 amino acids. The V gene's germline CDR1 is SNHLY and CDR2 FYNNEI. Trimming pared 3 bases from V and 6 bases from J, leaving 17 bases between.

The sample holds a few counts of this clonotype. V gene TRBV7-8 combines with J gene TRBJ2-7; TRBD2 matches at 11 bases. In germline, CDR1 is SGHVS, CDR2 FQNEAQ. Unmatched junction bases numbered 6, after V lost 5 bases and J lost 0 bases. This CDR3 comprises 16 residues. CDR3 in amino acids: CASSPRLAGSSYEQYV. CDR3 nucleotide sequence: TGTGCCAGCAGCCCTCGACTAGCGGGAAGCTCCTACGAGCAGTACGTC.

This clonotype was observed a handful of times. CDR3 nucleotide sequence: TGCGCCAGCAGCCAAGGTTCGGGGATCACTGAAGCTTTCTTT. Protein sequence: CASSQGSGITEAFF. The chain employs TRBV4-1 and TRBJ1-1; D uncertain. Between the trimmed V and J ends, which lost 1 base and 4 bases, there was a span of 10 bases. This CDR3 has 14 amino acids. The V gene's germline CDR1 is MGHRA and CDR2 YSYEKL.